The rows below give T cell receptor beta chains drawn from one sample of a study of blood T cell repertoires in COVID-19. Assay used: immunoSEQ multiplex PCR; TCRdb lists only in-frame clones, some missing. The sample holds roughly 230,000 clones, roughly nine tenths seen once. The source material was peripheral blood. Source of these receptors: a woman between 35 and 50 years old who had recovered from COVID-19. Both conserved end residues are part of each CDR3. A D gene is named only where the DNA matches it firmly. Size is stated for part of the rows, as once, few or many counts, or as a class when the clone is expanded.

d_call	v_call	clone_size	j_call	cdr3_aa	cdr3_nt
TRBD1	TRBV5-4	once	TRBJ1-1	CASSWGTGGDTEAFF	TGTGCCAGCAGCTGGGGGACAGGGGGGGACACTGAAGCTTTCTTT
TRBD1	TRBV28	.	TRBJ2-5	CASSPRQGVGETQYF	TGTGCCAGCAGTCCACGACAGGGGGTAGGGGAGACCCAGTACTTC
TRBD1	TRBV5-1	.	TRBJ1-4	CASSPRWTGGDEKLFF	TGCGCCAGCAGCCCTAGATGGACAGGAGGCGATGAAAAACTGTTTTTT
.	TRBV10-3	.	TRBJ2-1	CAISDPGAYNEQFF	TGTGCCATCAGTGATCCGGGAGCGTACAATGAGCAGTTCTTC
TRBD1	TRBV30	.	TRBJ2-1	CAWSVLFQAGGNEQFF	TGTGCCTGGAGTGTACTTTTCCAGGCAGGGGGAAATGAGCAGTTCTTC
.	TRBV2	.	TRBJ2-2	CASTGGTNTGELFF	TGTGCCAGCACGGGCGGGACGAACACCGGGGAGCTGTTTTTT
.	TRBV28	.	TRBJ2-7	CASSSSGISYEQYF	TGTGCCAGCAGTTCATCCGGGATCTCCTACGAGCAGTACTTC
TRBD2	TRBV12-5	.	TRBJ2-3	CASGLGRGVNTDTQYF	TGTGCTAGTGGTTTGGGGCGGGGGGTAAACACAGATACGCAGTATTTT
.	TRBV2	.	TRBJ2-2	CASFRDYTGELFF	TGTGCCAGTTTCAGGGATTACACCGGGGAGCTGTTTTTT
.	TRBV2	.	TRBJ1-2	CASSYSYGYTF	TGTGCCAGCAGCTACAGCTATGGCTACACCTTC
TRBD2	TRBV29-1	.	TRBJ2-1	CSGDLRTSVREQFF	TGCAGCGGGGATTTAAGAACTAGCGTTCGGGAGCAGTTCTTC
.	TRBV9	.	TRBJ1-6	CASSVVGDNSPLHF	TGTGCCAGCAGCGTAGTTGGAGATAATTCACCCCTCCACTTT
TRBD1	TRBV24-1	.	TRBJ1-4	CATSEKDRSMKKLFF	TGTGCCACCAGTGAAAAGGACAGGTCTATGAAGAAACTGTTTTTT
.	TRBV6-1	few	TRBJ1-1	CASSEASVTEAFF	TGTGCCAGCAGTGAAGCGAGTGTTACTGAAGCTTTCTTT
.	TRBV10-3	.	TRBJ1-1	CAISDLGQLTEAFF	TGTGCCATCAGTGATTTGGGACAACTCACTGAAGCTTTCTTT
.	TRBV7-9	.	TRBJ1-4	CASSPDFEKLFF	TGTGCCAGCAGCCCAGACTTTGAAAAACTGTTTTTT
.	TRBV9	.	TRBJ1-1	CASSVDTAGVTEAFF	TGTGCCAGCAGCGTAGATACGGCAGGGGTGACTGAAGCTTTCTTT
TRBD2	TRBV7-9	.	TRBJ2-1	CASSLRLAEANNEQFF	TGTGCCAGCAGCCTTAGACTAGCCGAAGCCAACAATGAGCAGTTCTTC
TRBD1	TRBV29-1	.	TRBJ1-2	CSVEGRQGDNYGYTF	TGCAGCGTTGAAGGAAGGCAGGGGGACAACTATGGCTACACCTTC
TRBD1	TRBV5-6	.	TRBJ2-7	CASSVSGTGSYEQYF	TGTGCCAGCAGCGTTTCCGGGACAGGCTCCTACGAGCAGTACTTC